This T cell receptor beta chain was observed in a study of blood T cell repertoires in COVID-19. Trimming took off 3 bases at V and 7 bases at J, with 12 bases between the two ends. The CDR3 is 13 amino acids. The assay was immunoSEQ multiplex PCR, and TCRdb's table has in-frame clones only and misses some. Among roughly 50,000 clones, about 89% were seen once, and the ten largest hold about 7.3%. The source material was peripheral blood. The receptor was derived from a woman in her sixties or seventies with active or convalescent COVID-19. The J gene is TRBJ1-1, the V gene TRBV12-3 or TRBV12-4; D possibly corresponds to TRBD1 (5 bases). The CDR3 sequence: CASSFGGAGEAFF. DNA for the CDR3: TGTGCCAGCAGTTTTGGAGGGGCGGGTGAAGCTTTCTTT.